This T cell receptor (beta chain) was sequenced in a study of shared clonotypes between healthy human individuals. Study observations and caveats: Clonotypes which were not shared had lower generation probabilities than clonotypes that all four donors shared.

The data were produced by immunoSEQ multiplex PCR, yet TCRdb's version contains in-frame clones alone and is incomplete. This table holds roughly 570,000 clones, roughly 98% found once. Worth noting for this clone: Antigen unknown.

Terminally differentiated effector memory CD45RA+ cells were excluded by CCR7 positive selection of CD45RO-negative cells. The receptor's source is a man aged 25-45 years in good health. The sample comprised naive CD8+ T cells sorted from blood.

DNA of the CDR3: TGTGCCTGGCGGACAGGGGACTATGGCTACACCTTC. Encoded protein: CAWRTGDYGYTF. The chain employs TRBV30 and TRBJ1-2, with TRBD1 matching over 9 bases. Unmatched junction bases numbered 1, after V lost 5 bases and J lost 3 bases. Germline V gene sequence: CDR1 GTSNPN, CDR2 SVGIG (reference sequence). The CDR3 runs 12 residues. Full variable domain (rest looked up from reference TRBV30 and TRBJ1-2): SQTIHQWPATLVQPVGSPLSLECTVEGTSNPNLYWYRQAAGRGLQLLFYSVGIGQISSEVPQNLSASRPQDRQFILSSKKLLLSDSGFYLCAWRTGDYGYTFGSGTRLTVV.